Detailed here is one T cell receptor (beta chain). CDR3 length: 15 amino acids. CDR1 MNHEY and CDR2 SMNVEV come from the germline V gene (reference sequence). V shed 5 bases and J 0 bases; nucleotides not matched to a gene: 4. The assay was immunoSEQ multiplex PCR, and TCRdb's table has in-frame clones only and misses some. This table has roughly 68,000 clones, 90% to 95% appearing once. These data belong to a study of shared T cell receptors in the human thymus. This clonotype was sampled from a human donor. Sequencing was done on a sample of thymocytes. This chain joins TRBV27 and TRBJ1-3, with TRBD1 matching over 7 bases. CDR3 region: CASSQHRGSGNTIYF. DNA for the CDR3: TGTGCCAGCAGTCAACACAGGGGCTCTGGAAACACCATATATTTT.